A single TCR beta chain is shown here with its context. Its target is not known. The data derive from a study of PD-1 blockade in classical Hodgkin lymphoma. TCRdb's table, derived via immunoSEQ multiplex PCR, lists solely in-frame clones and lacks some. The top ten clones hold roughly 4.4% of a sample with 19,000 or so clones, 75% to 85% of them seen once. Each patient experienced a relapse that followed autologous stem cell transplantation, and brentuximab vedotin exposure varied. Findings and caveats of the study: Diminished baseline TCR diversity has been reported in newly diagnosed patients relative to healthy donors.

V lost 4 bases and J lost 7, with 16 bases in between. There are 15 residues in the CDR3. This TCR was recovered from a human donor with classical Hodgkin lymphoma. Sequenced material: peripheral blood mononuclear cells (PBMCs), taken at baseline. The chain recombines TRBV23-1 with TRBJ2-2; D assignment may be TRBD1 or TRBD2 (5 bases each). TRBV23-1 belongs to the ORF category, with a function that is uncertain. The CDR3 region is CASSPRNHGGGELFF. The CDR3 DNA reads as TGCGCCAGCAGTCCTAGGAACCATGGGGGCGGGGAGCTGTTTTTT.